The next 14 T cell receptor beta chains were all read from a single sample in a study of blood T cell repertoires in COVID-19. TCRdb's copy holds only in-frame clones and misses some; the assay was immunoSEQ multiplex PCR. Of 110,000 to 150,000 clones in the sample, 80% to 90% were seen once. The sequencing input was PBMCs or T cells enriched from blood (not recorded which). The receptors shown here come from a man between 50 and 59 years old who had recovered from COVID-19.

The chain has TRBV28 and TRBJ2-6; D is perhaps TRBD2 (5 bases). Trimming cost V 5 bases and J 0 bases, with 11 bases left between them. The CDR3 extends over 16 amino acids. The germline V gene encodes CDR1 MDHEN and CDR2 SYDVKM. The CDR3 nucleotides read TGTGCCAGCAGTAAGGGAGAGAGCTCTGGGGCCAACGTCCTGACTTTC. It translates to CASSKGESSGANVLTF.

V usage is TRBV20-1 and J usage is TRBJ2-6; D unclear. Germline V CDR1 and CDR2: DFQATT, SNEGSKA (reference sequence). The CDR3 covers 14 residues. Trimming removed 3 bases from V and 2 bases from J, with 8 bases in between. Here the CDR3 DNA reads TGCAGTGCTAGTACGAGGACTGGGGCCAACGTCCTGACTTTC. It translates to CSASTRTGANVLTF.

Written as DNA, the CDR3 is TGCGCCAGCAGCTTGGAACAGGGGGCGCAGGGCTACACCTTC. As protein: CASSLEQGAQGYTF. The chain has TRBV5-1 and TRBJ1-2; 9 nucleotides line up with TRBD1. This CDR3 comprises 14 residues. Trimming removed 0 bases from V and 8 bases from J; junction bases left unmatched: 5. CDR1 SGHRS and CDR2 YFSETQ come from the germline V gene.

CDR3 residues: CASSNRHRVAKNIQYF. The CDR3 nucleotides read TGTGCCAGCAGCAATCGACACAGGGTAGCCAAAAACATTCAGTACTTC. This chain connects TRBV7-2 to TRBJ2-4, with D tentatively TRBD1 (6 bases). V was shortened by 5 bases and J by 0 bases, with 14 bases between the two germline ends. Germline V lookup: CDR1 SGHTA, CDR2 FQGNSA. The CDR3 totals 16 residues.

This chain joins TRBV18 and TRBJ2-2, with D possibly TRBD1 on 5 matching bases. The CDR3 is 13 amino acids. V lost 2 bases, J lost 5 bases, and 6 bases lay in between. Germline-derived CDR1 and CDR2 are KGHSH and LQKENI. The CDR3 here is CASSPTGTGELFF. The CDR3 DNA sequence: TGTGCCAGCTCACCAACAGGAACCGGGGAGCTGTTTTTT.

The chain has TRBV28 and TRBJ2-3, with 9 nucleotides matching TRBD2. Germline V gives CDR1 MDHEN, CDR2 SYDVKM. Trimming took 6 bases from V and 2 from J; bases not matched to a gene: 9. The CDR3 covers 16 residues. The CDR3 reads CASSPGLAPYTDTQYF. In DNA, the CDR3 is TGTGCCAGCAGCCCGGGACTAGCCCCATACACAGATACGCAGTATTTT.

The chain joins TRBV2 to TRBJ2-1; weak D call: TRBD2 (5 bases). This CDR3 region has 13 residues. Trimming took 8 bases from V and 9 from J, leaving 17 bases between them. In germline, CDR1 is SNHLY, CDR2 FYNNEI. CDR3 DNA: TGTGCCAGCCACCGCCTCCCTAGCACTGAGCAGTTCTTC. Its protein product is CASHRLPSTEQFF.

The chain joins TRBV27 to TRBJ2-7; 12 bases map to TRBD2. CDR1 MNHEY and CDR2 SMNVEV come from the germline V gene (reference sequence). The CDR3 runs to 15 residues. With 2 bases clipped from V and 7 bases from J, the junction kept 6 bases outside the gene matches. The chain's CDR3 is CASSLRLAGVREQYF. For the CDR3, the DNA is TGTGCCAGCAGTTTAAGACTAGCGGGAGTTAGGGAGCAGTACTTC.

V is TRBV28 and J is TRBJ1-3; no firm D call. Trimming removed 1 base from V and 0 bases from J, with 13 bases in between. The germline CDR1 and CDR2 sequences are MDHEN and SYDVKM. There are 17 residues in the CDR3. CDR3 amino acids: CASSLSSFIHSGNTIYF. The CDR3 region has the DNA TGTGCCAGCAGTTTATCTAGTTTCATTCACTCTGGAAACACCATATATTTT. Based on the CDR3 plus reference TRBV28 and TRBJ1-3, the full variable domain is DVKVTQSSRYLVKRTGEKVFLECVQDMDHENMFWYRQDPGLGLRLIYFSYDVKMKEKGDIPEGYSVSREKKERFSLILESASTNQTSMYLCASSLSSFIHSGNTIYFGEGSWLTVV.

V and J are TRBV4-1 and TRBJ1-4, with a possible D match to TRBD1 (5 bases). This CDR3 is built from 16 residues. The V gene lost 6 bases and the J gene lost 4 bases, with 18 bases spanning the gap. Germline V gives CDR1 MGHRA, CDR2 YSYEKL. This CDR3 is CASRVPAGRNNEKLFF. For the CDR3, the DNA is TGCGCCAGCAGAGTCCCCGCGGGACGGAATAATGAAAAACTGTTTTTT.

The gene calls are TRBV5-8 and TRBJ2-5; no definite D call. CDR3 length equals 15 residues. Between the trimmed V and J ends, which lost 0 bases and 0 bases, there was a span of 9 bases. The germline V gene encodes CDR1 SGHTS and CDR2 YDEGEE. DNA of the CDR3: TGTGCCAGCAGCTTGGGACATCTATACCAAGAGACCCAGTACTTC. As protein: CASSLGHLYQETQYF.

This clone was seen only once. The chain couples TRBV4-3 to TRBJ1-2; 9 bases align to TRBD1. This CDR3 is 17 amino acids long. CDR1 and CDR2 (germline): LGHNA, YSLEER. V lost 3 bases to trimming and J lost 5 bases; unmatched junction nucleotides: 13. CDR3 sequence reads: CASSHRAPFGTGYGYTF. The CDR3 region has the DNA TGCGCCAGCAGCCACCGGGCCCCTTTTGGGACAGGGTATGGCTACACCTTC.

This chain connects TRBV2 to TRBJ2-1; 7 bases map to TRBD1. Germline lookup yields CDR1 SNHLY and CDR2 FYNNEI. With 7 bases clipped from V and 7 bases from J, the junction kept 4 bases outside the gene matches. The CDR3 totals 12 residues. CDR3 region: CASNGRGNEQFF. CDR3 sequence (DNA): TGTGCCAGCAACGGCAGGGGGAATGAGCAGTTCTTC.

V gene TRBV7-2 combines with J gene TRBJ2-1; TRBD1 agrees at 8 bases. J gave up 2 bases and V 3 bases, and 6 bases lay outside the gene matches. There are 16 residues in the CDR3. Germline V lookup: CDR1 SGHTA, CDR2 FQGNSA. The DNA for the CDR3 is TGTGCCAGCAGCTTGCAGGGGGCGACCACCTACAATGAGCAGTTCTTC. Translation: CASSLQGATTYNEQFF.